A single T cell receptor beta chain is shown here with its context. Its cognate antigen is unknown. The data belong to a study of identical twins. General study results and limits: With monozygotic twins, out-of-frame TCR alpha sharing exceeded what models estimated. Analyses of zero insertions could be partly confounded by invariant MAIT and iNKT cells.

Template switching (which added a universal primer site) was used, and cDNA carried unique molecular identifiers. TCRdb ran MiXCR on the 5' RACE reads and lists one entry per CDR3 protein. The profile shows some 500,000 distinct CDR3 sequences, approximately 14% of them singletons. CDR3 size: 15 residues. V was trimmed by 6 bases and J by 5 bases, leaving 20 bases between them. Germline V gene data show CDR1 as SQVTM and CDR2 as ANQGSEA. These data were likewise used in another study, on yellow fever vaccine responses in identical twins. That study reports: Reportedly, twins' vaccine T cell responses looked partly convergent and partly personalized.

The chain recombines TRBV29-1 with TRBJ2-1; perhaps TRBD2 as D (6 bases). The TCR was taken from a woman between 18 and 30 years old in good health. The sequencing sample was made of CD4+ T cells sorted from blood. The CDR3 bases are TGCAGCGTGGTCTTCGGGAGTGGGTTCGACAATGAGCAGTTCTTC. This sequence encodes CSVVFGSGFDNEQFF.